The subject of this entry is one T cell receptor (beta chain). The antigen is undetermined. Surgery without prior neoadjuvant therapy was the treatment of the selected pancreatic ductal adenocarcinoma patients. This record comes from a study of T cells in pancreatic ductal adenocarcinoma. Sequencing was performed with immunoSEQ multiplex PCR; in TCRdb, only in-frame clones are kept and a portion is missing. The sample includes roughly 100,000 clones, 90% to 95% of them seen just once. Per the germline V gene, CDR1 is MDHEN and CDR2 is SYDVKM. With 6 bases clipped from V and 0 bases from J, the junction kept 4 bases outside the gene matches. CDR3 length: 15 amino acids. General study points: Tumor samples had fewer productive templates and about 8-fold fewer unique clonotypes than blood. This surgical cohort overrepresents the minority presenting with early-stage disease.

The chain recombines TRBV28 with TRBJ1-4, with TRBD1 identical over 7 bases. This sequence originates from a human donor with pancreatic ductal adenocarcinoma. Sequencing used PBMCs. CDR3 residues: CASSYTGATNEKLFF. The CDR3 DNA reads TGTGCCAGCAGCTACACAGGGGCAACTAATGAAAAACTGTTTTTT.